The 12 T cell receptor beta chains presented below share a single source sample, sequenced in a study of T cells in tumors after PD-1 blockade. TCRdb's copy holds only in-frame clones and misses some; the assay was immunoSEQ multiplex PCR. The sample carries more than 14,000 clones, around 80% recorded once. Here the sequenced sample was PBMCs, taken after anti-PD-1 treatment. These receptors were obtained from a human donor with basal cell carcinoma.

The chain uses TRBV5-1 and TRBJ1-3; weak D call: TRBD1 (5 bases). Germline V gives CDR1 SGHRS, CDR2 YFSETQ. With 5 bases removed from V and 0 bases from J, the gap between germline ends came to 15 bases. The CDR3 sequence is 16 residues long. CDR3 region: CASSLAGGRSGNTIYF. CDR3 bases: TGCGCCAGCAGTCTCGCCGGGGGTCGCTCTGGAAACACCATATATTTT.

The CDR3 nucleotides read TGCGCCAGCAGCCTCGGGGGGGCGCACAATGAGCAGTTCTTC. It is translated as CASSLGGAHNEQFF. V usage is TRBV5-1 and J usage is TRBJ2-1, with 8 bases aligning to TRBD2. Trimming at V came to 4 bases and at J to 5 bases, leaving 5 bases not matched to a gene. Germline V CDR1 and CDR2: SGHRS, YFSETQ. This CDR3 region has 14 residues.

The chain links TRBV3-1 (or the pseudogene TRBV3-2) to TRBJ1-2, with D possibly matching TRBD1 (5 bases). The CDR3 sequence is 17 residues long. Germline V lookup: CDR1 LGHDT, CDR2 YNNKEL (reference sequence). V was pared by 4 bases and J by 8 bases, with 26 bases between. CDR3 amino acids: CASSPGVGADLPKGYTF. CDR3 coding DNA: TGTGCCAGCAGCCCCGGGGTAGGGGCCGATCTACCCAAGGGCTACACCTTC.

The chain links TRBV25-1 to TRBJ1-4, with D maybe TRBD1 (6 bases). Trimming left V 10 bases short and J 6 bases short, with 27 bases between. Germline V gene sequence: CDR1 MGHDK, CDR2 SYGVNS. The CDR3 runs to 17 residues. CDR3 protein: CATKGGVLGGYDEKLFF. The CDR3 DNA sequence: TGTGCCACCAAGGGGGGGGTACTTGGAGGCTACGATGAAAAACTGTTTTTT. The entire variable domain, with the rest obtained from reference TRBV25-1 and TRBJ1-4, is as follows: EADIYQTPRYLVIGTGKKITLECSQTMGHDKMYWYQQDPGMELHLIHYSYGVNSTEKGDLSSESTVSRIRTEHFPLTLESARPSHTSQYLCATKGGVLGGYDEKLFFGSGTQLSVL.

V usage is TRBV7-9 and J usage is TRBJ2-5; tentatively, D is TRBD1 or TRBD2 (5 bases each). From germline, CDR1 is SEHNR and CDR2 FQNEAQ (reference sequence). The CDR3 loop spans 14 amino acids. Between the trimmed V and J ends, which lost 5 bases and 5 bases, there was a span of 15 bases. The chain's CDR3 is CASSPDRGVETQYF. CDR3 coding DNA: TGTGCCAGCAGCCCTGATAGGGGAGTGGAGACCCAGTACTTC.

This clone was seen more than once but under ten times. The chain combines TRBV9 with TRBJ2-1; 7 nucleotides match TRBD2. V shed 2 bases, J shed 2 bases, and the junction held 1 base outside the gene matches. This CDR3 is 14 amino acids long. Germline-derived CDR1 and CDR2 are SGDLS and YYNGEE. The CDR3 region is CASSVAGAYNEQFF. In DNA form, the CDR3 reads TGTGCCAGCAGCGTCGCGGGGGCCTACAATGAGCAGTTCTTC. The variable domain in full, completed from reference TRBV9 and TRBJ2-1, reads DSGVTQTPKHLITATGQRVTLRCSPRSGDLSVYWYQQSLDQGLQFLIQYYNGEERAKGNILERFSAQQFPDLHSELNLSSLELGDSALYFCASSVAGAYNEQFFGPGTRLTVL.

In its sample, this clone was seen a few times. The chain combines TRBV6-2 or TRBV6-3 with TRBJ2-1, with 7 bases aligning to TRBD1. This CDR3 is 16 amino acids long. Germline V gene sequence: CDR1 MNHEY, CDR2 SVGEGT. The J segment lost 2 bases and the V segment lost 0 bases, leaving 4 bases of the junction unmatched. The CDR3 reads CASSYSKTGAYNEQFF. In DNA form, the CDR3 reads TGTGCCAGCAGTTACTCGAAAACAGGGGCCTACAATGAGCAGTTCTTC.

The chain joins TRBV27 to TRBJ2-7; 7 nucleotides align to TRBD1. V trimming: 2 bases; J trimming: 2 bases; junction bases outside the gene matches: 3. Germline V gene data show CDR1 as MNHEY and CDR2 as SMNVEV (reference sequence). The CDR3 is made up of 14 amino acids. Here the CDR3 reads CASSLRQGAYEQYF. CDR3 DNA sequence: TGTGCCAGCAGTTTAAGGCAGGGGGCCTACGAGCAGTACTTC.

The chain links TRBV3-1 (or the pseudogene TRBV3-2) to TRBJ2-7, with TRBD2 matching over 11 bases. CDR3 length equals 18 residues. V shed 0 bases and J 3 bases; nucleotides not matched to a gene: 10. Per the germline V gene, CDR1 is LGHDT and CDR2 is YNNKEL (reference sequence). The CDR3 here is CASSQDPPTSGRVYEQYF. The CDR3 region has the DNA TGTGCCAGCAGCCAAGATCCCCCCACTAGCGGGAGAGTCTACGAGCAGTACTTC.

This clone was counted a single time. The V and J genes are TRBV19 and TRBJ2-3; 8 nucleotides align to TRBD1. Germline lookup yields CDR1 LNHDA and CDR2 SQIVND (reference sequence). The trim removed 6 bases at V and 1 base at J, leaving 3 bases unmatched. The CDR3 runs to 14 residues. The CDR3 region is CASSPTGGTDTQYF. As DNA, the CDR3 is TGTGCCAGTAGCCCGACAGGGGGCACAGATACGCAGTATTTT.

Points on this clone: The germline gene is not matched at one end of the junction; a read error may be the cause. J is TRBJ2-1 and V is TRBV18; D remains ambiguous. Germline CDR1 and CDR2: KGHSH and LQKENI. The CDR3 length is 12 residues. The CDR3 coding sequence is TGTGCCAGCTCACCACCGTTAGGGTCCCGGGTCTTC. As protein: CASSPPLGSRVF.

The chain carries TRBV7-2 and TRBJ1-1, with D hard to call. The germline CDR1 and CDR2 sequences are SGHTA and FQGNSA. Trimming took off 5 bases at V and 5 bases at J, with 12 bases between the two ends. The CDR3 runs to 13 residues. CDR3: CASSASSGTEAFF. CDR3 DNA: TGTGCCAGCAGCGCGAGCTCGGGGACTGAAGCTTTCTTT.